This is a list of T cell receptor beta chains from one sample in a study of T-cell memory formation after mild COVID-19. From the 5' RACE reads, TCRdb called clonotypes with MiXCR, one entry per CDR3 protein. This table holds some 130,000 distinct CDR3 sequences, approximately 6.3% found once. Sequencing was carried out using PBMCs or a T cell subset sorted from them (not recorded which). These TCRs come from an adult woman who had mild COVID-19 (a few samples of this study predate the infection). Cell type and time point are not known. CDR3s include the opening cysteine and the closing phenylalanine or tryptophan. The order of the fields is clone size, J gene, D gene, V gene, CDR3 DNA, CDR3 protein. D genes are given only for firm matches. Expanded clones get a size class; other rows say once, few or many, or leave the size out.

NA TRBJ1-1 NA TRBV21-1 TGTGCCACGGCCCTGTGGGCAGGAATTGAAGCTTTCTTT CATALWAGIEAFF
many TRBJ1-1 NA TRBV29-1 TGCAGCGTTGAAGATAACACAGGGTTAGCAGCTTTCTTT CSVEDNTGLAAFF
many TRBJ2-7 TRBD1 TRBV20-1 TGCAGTGCGGAGAGGGACAGTAGCGAGCAGTACTTC CSAERDSSEQYF
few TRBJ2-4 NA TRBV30 TGTGCCTGGAGTGTACTTGGCCAGGGGGAGGGGATTCAGTACTTC CAWSVLGQGEGIQYF
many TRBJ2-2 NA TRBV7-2 TGTGCCAGCAGCACCTATTGGGGCTCGAACACCGGGGAGCTGTTTTTT CASSTYWGSNTGELFF
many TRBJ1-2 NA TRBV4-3 TGCGCCAGCAGCCCCGAGACTCGCCAGGGTGGTGGCTACACCTTC CASSPETRQGGGYTF
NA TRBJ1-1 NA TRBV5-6 TGTGCCAGCAGCTTGGACCCCGTCTCATGGGTACTGGGCTTTCTCTTT CASSLDPVSWVLGFLF
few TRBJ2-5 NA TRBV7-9 TGTGCCAGCAGCCCTCAGACCGGGCCCCAAGAGACCCAGTACTTC CASSPQTGPQETQYF
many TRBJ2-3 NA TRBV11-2 TGTGCCAGCAGCTCCCTACAGGGGAGGGCAGATACGCAGTATTTT CASSSLQGRADTQYF
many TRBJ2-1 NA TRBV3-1 TGTGCCAGCAGCCAAGAAGTGGGTCGCAATGAGCAGTTCTTC CASSQEVGRNEQFF
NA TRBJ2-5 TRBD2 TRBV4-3 TGCGCCAGCAGCCAAGAAAGACTAGCGGGAGGAGAGACCCAGTACTTC CASSQERLAGGETQYF